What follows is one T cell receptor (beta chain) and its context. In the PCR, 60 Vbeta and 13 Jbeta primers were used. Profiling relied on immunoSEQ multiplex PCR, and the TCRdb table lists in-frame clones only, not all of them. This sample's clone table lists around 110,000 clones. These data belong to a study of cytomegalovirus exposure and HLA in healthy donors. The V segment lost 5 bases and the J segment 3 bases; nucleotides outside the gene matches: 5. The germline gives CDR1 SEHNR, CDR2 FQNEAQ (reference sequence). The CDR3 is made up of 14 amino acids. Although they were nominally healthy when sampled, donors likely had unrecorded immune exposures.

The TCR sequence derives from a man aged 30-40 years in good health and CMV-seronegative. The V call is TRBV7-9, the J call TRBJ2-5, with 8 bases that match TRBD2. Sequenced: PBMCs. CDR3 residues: CASSARLAKETQYF. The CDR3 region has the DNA TGTGCCAGCAGCGCCCGACTAGCGAAAGAGACCCAGTACTTC. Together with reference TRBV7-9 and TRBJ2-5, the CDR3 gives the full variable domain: DTGVSQNPRHKITKRGQNVTFRCDPISEHNRLYWYRQTLGQGPEFLTYFQNEAQLEKSRLLSDRFSAERPKGSFSTLEIQRTEQGDSAMYLCASSARLAKETQYFGPGTRLLVL.